Below are 8 T cell receptor beta chains sequenced from a single sample in a study of blood T cell repertoires in COVID-19. Libraries were prepared by immunoSEQ multiplex PCR; TCRdb keeps only in-frame clonotypes and omits some of them. This sample carries 200,000 to 250,000 clones, around 84% of them seen once, and the ten largest clones take around 1%. The sequencing sample was made of peripheral blood. The receptors originated from a man aged 35-49 years with acute or convalescent COVID-19.

The V and J genes are TRBV2 and TRBJ2-3; D is perhaps TRBD1 (5 bases). Trimming stripped 6 bases from V and 6 bases from J, with 10 bases between. This CDR3 has 12 amino acids. Germline V gene data show CDR1 as SNHLY and CDR2 as FYNNEI. The CDR3 is CASRAQADTQYF. In DNA, the CDR3 is TGTGCCAGCAGGGCACAGGCGGATACGCAGTATTTT.

A few counts support this clone. This chain uses TRBV30 with TRBJ1-3; 8 bases map to TRBD1. The junction had 4 bases not matched to a gene; V was cut back by 3 bases and J by 0 bases. Germline lookup yields CDR1 GTSNPN and CDR2 SVGIG (reference sequence). The CDR3 is made up of 15 amino acids. The CDR3 DNA is TGTGCCTGGAGCCGGGGACAGGCCTCTGGAAACACCATATATTTT. This sequence encodes CAWSRGQASGNTIYF.

This chain links TRBV7-6 with TRBJ1-1; 8 bases map to TRBD1. The CDR3 has 15 residues. Germline loops: CDR1 SGHVS, CDR2 FNYEAQ. V dropped 0 bases and J dropped 10; count of bases not matched to a gene: 10. CDR3 sequence: CASSLASGTGFIAFF. The DNA for the CDR3 is TGTGCCAGCAGCTTAGCCTCCGGGACAGGTTTCATAGCTTTCTTT.

This chain joins TRBV10-1 and TRBJ2-7; 11 nucleotides align to TRBD2. Germline V gene data show CDR1 as WNHNN and CDR2 as SYGVQD (reference sequence). Germline trimming cut 5 bases from V and 3 bases from J; bases unmatched to any gene: 3. This CDR3 is 14 amino acids long. The CDR3 DNA reads as TGCGCCAGCAGTCAAGGGACTAGCGGCTACGAGCAGTACTTC. Translated: CASSQGTSGYEQYF.

CDR3 nucleotides: TGTGCCAGCAGCTTCGACAGGGGGGGGGAAGCTTTCTTT. Amino acids: CASSFDRGGEAFF. This chain uses TRBV11-2 with TRBJ1-1; TRBD1 matches at 9 bases. The germline V gene encodes CDR1 SGHAT and CDR2 FQNNGV. With 3 bases clipped from V and 8 bases from J, the junction kept 4 bases outside the gene matches. The CDR3 runs to 13 residues. Filled out from reference TRBV11-2 and TRBJ1-1, the complete variable domain reads EAGVAQSPRYKIIEKRQSVAFWCNPISGHATLYWYQQILGQGPKLLIQFQNNGVVDDSQLPKDRFSAERLKGVDSTLKIQPAKLEDSAVYLCASSFDRGGEAFFGQGTRLTVV.

CDR3: CASSLFVDRVEQPQHF. In nucleotides, the CDR3 is TGTGCCAGCAGCTTGTTCGTGGACAGGGTGGAACAGCCCCAGCATTTT. V gene TRBV5-6 combines with J gene TRBJ1-5, with 8 bases that match TRBD1. The CDR3 spans 16 residues. The trim removed 1 base at V and 7 bases at J, leaving 10 bases unmatched. Germline CDR1 and CDR2: SGHDT and YYEEEE.

The chain joins TRBV25-1 to TRBJ1-2, with D perhaps matching TRBD1 (6 bases). CDR3 size: 13 residues. The V end lost 2 bases, the J end lost 6 bases, and 10 bases lay between the germline ends. Germline values: CDR1 MGHDK, CDR2 SYGVNS. The CDR3 here is CASSENPGDGYTF. In DNA, the CDR3 is TGTGCCAGCAGTGAAAACCCAGGGGATGGCTACACCTTC.

V and J are TRBV28 and TRBJ1-5, with 9 bases identical to TRBD1. With V trimmed by 3 bases and J by 7 bases, 7 bases remained unmatched. The CDR3 covers 15 residues. Germline-derived CDR1 and CDR2 are MDHEN and SYDVKM. This CDR3 reads CASSFGTGSRQPQHF. The CDR3, as DNA: TGTGCCAGCAGTTTCGGGACAGGGAGTCGGCAGCCCCAGCATTTT.